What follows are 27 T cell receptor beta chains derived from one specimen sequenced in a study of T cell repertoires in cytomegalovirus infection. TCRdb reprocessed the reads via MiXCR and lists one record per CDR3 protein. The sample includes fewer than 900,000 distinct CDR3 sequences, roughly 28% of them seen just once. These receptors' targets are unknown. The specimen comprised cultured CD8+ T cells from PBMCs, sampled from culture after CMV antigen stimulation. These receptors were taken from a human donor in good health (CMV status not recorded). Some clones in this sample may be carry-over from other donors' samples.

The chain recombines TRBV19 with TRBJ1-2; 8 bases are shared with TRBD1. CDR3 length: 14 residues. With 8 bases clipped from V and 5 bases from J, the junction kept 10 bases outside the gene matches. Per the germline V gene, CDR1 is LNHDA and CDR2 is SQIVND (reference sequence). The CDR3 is CASHHRGYPYGYTF. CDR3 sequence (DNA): TGTGCCAGTCATCACAGGGGGTATCCTTATGGCTACACCTTC.

The CDR3 spells CSARDLSWTGYQQFF. DNA for the CDR3: TGCAGTGCTAGAGATTTGTCTTGGACTGGGTATCAGCAGTTCTTC. The chain is built from TRBV20-1 and TRBJ2-1; TRBD2 might be the D (5 bases). CDR3 length equals 15 residues. Per the germline V gene, CDR1 is DFQATT and CDR2 is SNEGSKA (reference sequence). V gave up 0 bases and J gave up 11 bases, with 20 bases separating them.

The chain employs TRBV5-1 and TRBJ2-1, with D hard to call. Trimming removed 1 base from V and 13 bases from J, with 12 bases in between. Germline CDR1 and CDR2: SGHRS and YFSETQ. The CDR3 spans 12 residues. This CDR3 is CASSLSGPDQFF. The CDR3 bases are TGCGCCAGCAGCTTGAGTGGCCCCGACCAGTTCTTC.

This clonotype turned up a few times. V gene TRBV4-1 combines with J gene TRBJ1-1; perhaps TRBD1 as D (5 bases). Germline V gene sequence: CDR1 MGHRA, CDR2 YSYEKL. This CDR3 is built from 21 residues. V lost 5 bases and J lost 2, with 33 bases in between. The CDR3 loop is CASSYVRTRDSRSGSNTEAFF. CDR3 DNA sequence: TGCGCCAGCAGCTACGTACGTACCCGGGACTCCCGGTCTGGGTCCAACACTGAAGCTTTCTTT.

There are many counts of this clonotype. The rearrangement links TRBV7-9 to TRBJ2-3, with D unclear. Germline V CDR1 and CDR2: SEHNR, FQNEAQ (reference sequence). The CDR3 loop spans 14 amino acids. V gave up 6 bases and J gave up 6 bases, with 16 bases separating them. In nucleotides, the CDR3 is TGTGCCAGCAGGCAACCACCCGAGGCGGATACGCAGTATTTT. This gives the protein CASRQPPEADTQYF.

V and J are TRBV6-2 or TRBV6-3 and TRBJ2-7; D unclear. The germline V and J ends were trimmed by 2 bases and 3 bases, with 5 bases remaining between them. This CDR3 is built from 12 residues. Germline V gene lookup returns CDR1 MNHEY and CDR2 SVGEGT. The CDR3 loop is CASSYGIYEQYV. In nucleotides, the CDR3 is TGTGCCAGCAGTTACGGTATCTACGAGCAGTACGTC.

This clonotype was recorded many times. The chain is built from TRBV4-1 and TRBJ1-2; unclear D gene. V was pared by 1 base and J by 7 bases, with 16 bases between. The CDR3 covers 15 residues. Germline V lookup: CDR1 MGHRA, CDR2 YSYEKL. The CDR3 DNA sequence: TGCGCCAGCAGCCAAGCAGGTTCGCTGTTCGGTGGCTACACCTTC. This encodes CASSQAGSLFGGYTF.

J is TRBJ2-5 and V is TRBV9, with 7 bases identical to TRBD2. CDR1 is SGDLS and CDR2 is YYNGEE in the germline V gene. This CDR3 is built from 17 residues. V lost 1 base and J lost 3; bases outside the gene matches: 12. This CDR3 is CASSVPGTTYMEETQYF. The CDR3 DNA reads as TGTGCCAGCAGCGTACCTGGGACTACCTACATGGAAGAGACCCAGTACTTC. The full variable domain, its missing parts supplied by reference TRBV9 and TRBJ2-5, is DSGVTQTPKHLITATGQRVTLRCSPRSGDLSVYWYQQSLDQGLQFLIQYYNGEERAKGNILERFSAQQFPDLHSELNLSSLELGDSALYFCASSVPGTTYMEETQYFGPGTRLLVL.

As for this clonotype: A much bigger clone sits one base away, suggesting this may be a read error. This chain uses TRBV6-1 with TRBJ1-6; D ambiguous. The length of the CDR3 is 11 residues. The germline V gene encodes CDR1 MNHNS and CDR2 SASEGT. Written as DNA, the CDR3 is TGTGCCAGCAGTGACGGTTCAACCCTCCACTTT. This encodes CASSDGSTLHF.

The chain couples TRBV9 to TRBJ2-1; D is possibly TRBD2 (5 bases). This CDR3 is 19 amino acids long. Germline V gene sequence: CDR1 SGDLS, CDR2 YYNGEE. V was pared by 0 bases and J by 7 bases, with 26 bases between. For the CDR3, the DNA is TGTGCCAGCAGCGTAGGGATAGTGGCGGGTCCTAGAGAGGATAATGAGCAGTTCTTC. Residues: CASSVGIVAGPREDNEQFF.

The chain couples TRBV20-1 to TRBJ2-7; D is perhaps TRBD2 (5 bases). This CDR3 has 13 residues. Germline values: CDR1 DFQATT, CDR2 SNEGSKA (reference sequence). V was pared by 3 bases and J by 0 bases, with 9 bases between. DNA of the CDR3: TGCAGTGCTAGGGACTCACTCTCCTACGAGCAGTACGTC. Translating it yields CSARDSLSYEQYV.

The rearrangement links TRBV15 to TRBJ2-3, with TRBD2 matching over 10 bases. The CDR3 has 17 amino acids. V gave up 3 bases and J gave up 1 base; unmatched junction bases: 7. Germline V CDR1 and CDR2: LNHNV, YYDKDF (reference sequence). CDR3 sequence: CATSSDTLAGGTDTQYF. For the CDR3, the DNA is TGTGCCACCAGCAGCGACACTCTAGCGGGGGGCACAGATACGCAGTATTTT.

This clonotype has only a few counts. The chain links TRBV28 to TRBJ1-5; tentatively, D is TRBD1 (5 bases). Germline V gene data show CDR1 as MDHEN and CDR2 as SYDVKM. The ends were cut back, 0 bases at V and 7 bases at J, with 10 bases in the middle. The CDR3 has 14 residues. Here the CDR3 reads CASSLWVGAQPQHF. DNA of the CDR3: TGTGCCAGCAGTTTATGGGTAGGGGCCCAGCCCCAGCATTTT.

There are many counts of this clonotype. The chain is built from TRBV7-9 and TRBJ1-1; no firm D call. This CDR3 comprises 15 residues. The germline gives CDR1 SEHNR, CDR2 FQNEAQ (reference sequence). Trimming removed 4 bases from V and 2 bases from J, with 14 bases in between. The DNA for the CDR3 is TGTGCCAGCAGCTCCTCTGACATTGCCAACACTGAAGCTTTCTTT. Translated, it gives CASSSSDIANTEAFF.

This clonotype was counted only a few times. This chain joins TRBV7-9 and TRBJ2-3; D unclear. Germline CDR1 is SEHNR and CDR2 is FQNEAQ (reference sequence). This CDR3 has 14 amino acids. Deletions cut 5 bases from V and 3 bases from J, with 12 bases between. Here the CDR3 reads CASSDVARTDTQYF. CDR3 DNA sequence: TGTGCCAGCAGCGATGTAGCCCGGACAGATACGCAGTATTTT.

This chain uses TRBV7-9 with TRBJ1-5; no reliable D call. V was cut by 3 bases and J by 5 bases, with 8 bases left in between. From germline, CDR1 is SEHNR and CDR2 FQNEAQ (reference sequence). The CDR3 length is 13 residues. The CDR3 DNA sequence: TGTGCCAGCAGCTTTGGGATCCATCAGCCCCAGCATTTT. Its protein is CASSFGIHQPQHF.

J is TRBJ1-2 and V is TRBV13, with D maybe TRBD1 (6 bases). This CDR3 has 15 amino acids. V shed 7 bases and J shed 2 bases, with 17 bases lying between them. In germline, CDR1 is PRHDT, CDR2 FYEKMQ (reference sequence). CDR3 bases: TGTGCCAGCATCTCCCGGGGGGCGCGGAACTATGGCTACACCTTC. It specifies CASISRGARNYGYTF.

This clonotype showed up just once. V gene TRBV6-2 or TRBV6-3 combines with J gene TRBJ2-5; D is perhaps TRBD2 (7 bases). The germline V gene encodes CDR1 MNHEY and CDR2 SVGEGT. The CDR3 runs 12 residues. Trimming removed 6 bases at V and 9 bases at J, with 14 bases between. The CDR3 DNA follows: TGTGCCAGCAGATACCTGCGGGGGCCCCAGTACTTC. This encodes CASRYLRGPQYF.

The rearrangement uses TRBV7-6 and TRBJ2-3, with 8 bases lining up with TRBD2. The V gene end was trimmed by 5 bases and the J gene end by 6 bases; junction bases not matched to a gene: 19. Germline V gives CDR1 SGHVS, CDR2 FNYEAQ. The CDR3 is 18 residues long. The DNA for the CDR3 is TGTGCCAGCAGCCTCGGTCATGAGGCGGGGGGCTTCGGGGATACGCAGTATTTT. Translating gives CASSLGHEAGGFGDTQYF.

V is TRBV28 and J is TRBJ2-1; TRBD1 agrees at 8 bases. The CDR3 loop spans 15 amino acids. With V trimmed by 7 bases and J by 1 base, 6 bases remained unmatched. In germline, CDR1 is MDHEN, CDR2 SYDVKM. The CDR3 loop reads CASTQTGGSYNEQFF. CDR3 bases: TGTGCCAGCACCCAAACAGGGGGATCCTACAATGAGCAGTTCTTC.

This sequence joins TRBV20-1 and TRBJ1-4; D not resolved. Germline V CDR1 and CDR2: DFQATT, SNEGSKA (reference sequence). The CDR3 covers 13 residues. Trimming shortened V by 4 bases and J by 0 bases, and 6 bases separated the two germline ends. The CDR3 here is CSAIQATNEKLFF. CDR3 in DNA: TGCAGTGCTATTCAAGCAACTAATGAAAAACTGTTTTTT.

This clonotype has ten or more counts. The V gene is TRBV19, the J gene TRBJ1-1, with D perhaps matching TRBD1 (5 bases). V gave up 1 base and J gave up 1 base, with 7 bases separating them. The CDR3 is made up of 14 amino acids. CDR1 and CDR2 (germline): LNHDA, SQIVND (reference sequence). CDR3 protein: CASSIGQGNTEAFF. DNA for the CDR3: TGTGCCAGTAGTATAGGTCAGGGGAACACTGAAGCTTTCTTT.

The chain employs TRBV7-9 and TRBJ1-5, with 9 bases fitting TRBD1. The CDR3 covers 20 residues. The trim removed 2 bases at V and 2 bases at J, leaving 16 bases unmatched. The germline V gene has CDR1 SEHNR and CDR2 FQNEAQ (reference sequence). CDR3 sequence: CASSLSTGTGTIRGNQPQHF. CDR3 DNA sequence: TGTGCCAGCAGCTTATCCACCGGGACAGGGACAATTAGAGGCAATCAGCCCCAGCATTTT.

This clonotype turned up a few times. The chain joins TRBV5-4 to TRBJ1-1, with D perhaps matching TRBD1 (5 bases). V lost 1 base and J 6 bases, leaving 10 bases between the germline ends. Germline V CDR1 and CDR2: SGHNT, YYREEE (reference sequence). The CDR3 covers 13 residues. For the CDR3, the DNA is TGTGCCAGCAGCTTGAAGGGGTACGCTGAAGCTTTCTTT. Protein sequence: CASSLKGYAEAFF.

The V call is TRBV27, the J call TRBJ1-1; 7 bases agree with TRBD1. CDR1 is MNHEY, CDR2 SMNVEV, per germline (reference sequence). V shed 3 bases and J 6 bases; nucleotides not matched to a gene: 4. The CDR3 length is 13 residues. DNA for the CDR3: TGTGCCAGCAGTTTCCATCAGGGGGCTGAAGCTTTCTTT. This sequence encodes CASSFHQGAEAFF.

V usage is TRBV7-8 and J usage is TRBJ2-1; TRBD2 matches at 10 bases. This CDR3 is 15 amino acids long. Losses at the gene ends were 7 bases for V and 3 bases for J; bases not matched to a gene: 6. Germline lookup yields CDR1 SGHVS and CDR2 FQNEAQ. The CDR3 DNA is TGTGCCAGCACTAGCGGGGGAATATTCTACAATGAGCAGTTCTTC. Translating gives CASTSGGIFYNEQFF.

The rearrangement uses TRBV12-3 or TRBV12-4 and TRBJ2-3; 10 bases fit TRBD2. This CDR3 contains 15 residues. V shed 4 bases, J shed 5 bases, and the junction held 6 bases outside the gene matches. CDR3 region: CASSSPAGGIDTQYF. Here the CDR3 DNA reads TGTGCCAGCAGTTCCCCAGCGGGGGGGATAGATACGCAGTATTTT.